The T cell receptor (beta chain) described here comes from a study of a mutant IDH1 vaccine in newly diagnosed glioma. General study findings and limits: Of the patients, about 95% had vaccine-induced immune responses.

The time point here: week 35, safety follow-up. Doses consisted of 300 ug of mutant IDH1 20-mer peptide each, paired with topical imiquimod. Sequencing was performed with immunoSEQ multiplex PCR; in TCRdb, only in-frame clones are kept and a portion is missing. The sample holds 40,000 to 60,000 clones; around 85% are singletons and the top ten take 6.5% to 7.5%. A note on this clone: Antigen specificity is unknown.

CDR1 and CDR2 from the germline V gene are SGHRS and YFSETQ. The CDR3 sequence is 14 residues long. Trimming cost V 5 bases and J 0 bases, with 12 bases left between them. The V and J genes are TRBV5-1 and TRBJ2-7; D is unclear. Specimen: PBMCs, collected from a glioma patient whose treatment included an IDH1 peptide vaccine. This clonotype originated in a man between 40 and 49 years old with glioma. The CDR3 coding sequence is TGCGCCAGCAGAGCCAGCCGGAGCTCCTACGAGCAGTACTTC. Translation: CASRASRSSYEQYF.